The 23 T cell receptor beta chains below were found in one sample sequenced in a study of somatic mutations in cytotoxic T cells in rheumatoid arthritis. TCRdb keeps only in-frame clones here, not all; method: immunoSEQ multiplex PCR. Found here are approximately 5,100 clones, over 70% of them singletons; the top ten hold about 36%. The sequencing sample was made of CD8+ T cells sorted from blood. Every receptor here comes from a man between 65 and 85 years old with rheumatoid arthritis.

This clone was detected only a few times. This sequence joins TRBV9 and TRBJ2-1, with 12 bases lining up with TRBD2. Trimming cost V 0 bases and J 9 bases; bases outside gene matches: 4. The CDR3 loop spans 15 amino acids. The germline gives CDR1 SGDLS, CDR2 YYNGEE. The CDR3 DNA reads TGTGCCAGCAGCGTAGGACTAGCGGGGGAAGGTGAGCAGTTCTTC. Its protein is CASSVGLAGEGEQFF.

The CDR3 loop is CASSQEGLVSYNEQFF. The CDR3 DNA reads TGCGCCAGCAGCCAAGAGGGCTTGGTCTCCTACAATGAGCAGTTCTTC. J is TRBJ2-1 and V is TRBV4-1; D not resolved. CDR3 size: 16 residues. Trimming shortened V by 0 bases and J by 0 bases, and 9 bases separated the two germline ends. CDR1 MGHRA and CDR2 YSYEKL come from the germline V gene.

The chain employs TRBV2 and TRBJ2-7, with TRBD1 matching over 7 bases. The V gene's germline CDR1 is SNHLY and CDR2 FYNNEI. The trim removed 5 bases at V and 8 bases at J, leaving 15 bases unmatched. The CDR3 runs 15 residues. CDR3 sequence reads: CASSTGDLLGLKQYF. The CDR3 bases are TGTGCCAGCAGTACAGGGGACCTTCTGGGCCTTAAGCAGTACTTC.

The CDR3 loop is CASSLGSRGGQDTQYF. DNA of the CDR3: TGTGCCAGCAGCTTAGGTTCGCGGGGGGGACAAGATACGCAGTATTTT. The J gene is TRBJ2-3, the V gene TRBV7-6; 9 bases align to TRBD2. CDR1 and CDR2 from the germline V gene are SGHVS and FNYEAQ. This CDR3 has 16 amino acids. V trimming: 1 base; J trimming: 5 bases; junction bases outside the gene matches: 7.

The rearrangement links TRBV6-5 to TRBJ2-7, with TRBD1 matching over 10 bases. The CDR3 totals 13 residues. The V gene's germline CDR1 is MNHEY and CDR2 SVGAGI. V shed 2 bases and J 7 bases; nucleotides not matched to a gene: 2. The CDR3 protein is CASSYGTGDEQYF. The CDR3 DNA reads as TGTGCCAGCAGTTACGGGACAGGGGATGAGCAGTACTTC.

This chain joins TRBV30 and TRBJ2-7, with D tentatively TRBD1 (6 bases). Trimming shortened V by 1 base and J by 3 bases, and 10 bases separated the two germline ends. CDR3 length: 13 residues. The V gene's germline CDR1 is GTSNPN and CDR2 SVGIG (reference sequence). The CDR3: CAWSAGRGYEQYF. The CDR3 nucleotides are TGTGCCTGGAGTGCCGGCAGGGGCTACGAGCAGTACTTC.

Regarding this clone: Other DNA sequences within the sample encode an identical CDR3. V usage is TRBV4-1 and J usage is TRBJ2-1, with 8 bases that match TRBD2. Germline V gene data show CDR1 as MGHRA and CDR2 as YSYEKL. This CDR3 spans 16 amino acids. The V and J ends lost 4 bases and 1 base, in that order; junction bases with no gene match: 6. CDR3 DNA: TGCGCCAGCAGCCGCCACGCTAGCGGGTCCTACAATGAGCAGTTCTTC. Translation gives CASSRHASGSYNEQFF.

The chain recombines TRBV6-1 with TRBJ2-1; TRBD2 matches 12 bases. CDR1 and CDR2 (germline): MNHNS, SASEGT. V lost 8 bases, J lost 4 bases, and 6 bases stayed unmatched. This CDR3 has 15 amino acids. The DNA for the CDR3 is TGTGCCAGCTCGAGCGGACTAGCGGGGTACAATGAGCAGTTCTTC. Its translation is CASSSGLAGYNEQFF.

This clone occurred once. The V call is TRBV19, the J call TRBJ2-7, with 9 nucleotides matching TRBD1. Per the germline V gene, CDR1 is LNHDA and CDR2 is SQIVND (reference sequence). With V trimmed by 5 bases and J by 4 bases, 6 bases remained unmatched. The CDR3 length is 14 residues. Written as DNA, the CDR3 is TGTGCCAGTAGTTTCGGACAGGGGACATACGAGCAGTACTTC. Residues: CASSFGQGTYEQYF.

Points on this clone: Given a far larger clone just one base away, this is likely a sequencing read error. The rearrangement joins TRBV9 to TRBJ2-3; a weak D match, TRBD1 (6 bases). V was clipped by 4 bases and J by 5 bases, with 20 bases between them. CDR1 SGDLS and CDR2 YYNGEE come from the germline V gene. The CDR3 sequence is 16 residues long. The CDR3 region has the DNA TGTGCCAGCAGCTTAGAGGGGGTATCGGGCAGAGATACGCAGTATTTT. Translating gives CASSLEGVSGRDTQYF.

The genes are TRBV5-6 and TRBJ2-7; D is possibly TRBD2 (7 bases). Trimming pared 0 bases from V and 3 bases from J, leaving 10 bases between. The CDR3 sequence is 14 residues long. Germline values: CDR1 SGHDT, CDR2 YYEEEE. The CDR3 loop reads CASSLGGGFYEQYF. The CDR3 region has the DNA TGTGCCAGCAGCTTGGGGGGGGGCTTCTACGAGCAGTACTTC.

The chain combines TRBV7-9 with TRBJ1-1, with unresolved D. The CDR3 has 13 amino acids. Germline CDR1 and CDR2: SEHNR and FQNEAQ (reference sequence). V was pared by 1 base and J by 5 bases, with 8 bases between. Written as DNA, the CDR3 is TGTGCCAGCAGCTTAGGTACCGAGACTGAAGCTTTCTTT. As protein: CASSLGTETEAFF.

The CDR3 region has the DNA TGCAGCGTTGTGGGGAATGCAGACAGGTCTGGAAACACCATATATTTT. Translating it yields CSVVGNADRSGNTIYF. V is TRBV29-1 and J is TRBJ1-3; maybe TRBD1 (6 bases). V dropped 4 bases and J dropped 1 base, with 17 bases sitting between them. Germline-derived CDR1 and CDR2 are SQVTM and ANQGSEA. The length of the CDR3 is 16 residues. The full variable domain, completed using reference TRBV29-1 and TRBJ1-3, is SAVISQKPSRDICQRGTSLTIQCQVDSQVTMMFWYRQQPGQSLTLIATANQGSEATYESGFVIDKFPISRPNLTFSTLTVSNMSPEDSSIYLCSVVGNADRSGNTIYFGEGSWLTVV.

V gene TRBV6-5 combines with J gene TRBJ2-7, with a possible D match to TRBD2 (5 bases). V was cut by 2 bases and J by 3 bases, with 14 bases left in between. The CDR3 spans 15 residues. Germline-derived CDR1 and CDR2 are MNHEY and SVGAGI. The CDR3 DNA sequence: TGTGCCAGCAGTTACGGGAGTGGCGCTAACTACGAGCAGTACTTC. Translating gives CASSYGSGANYEQYF.

The rearrangement uses TRBV6-5 and TRBJ2-1; D gene ambiguous. Deletions cut 2 bases from V and 9 bases from J, with 5 bases between. Germline values: CDR1 MNHEY, CDR2 SVGAGI. The CDR3 is 11 residues long. The CDR3: CASSYDSEQFF. As DNA, the CDR3 is TGTGCCAGCAGTTACGATAGTGAGCAGTTCTTC.

The chain couples TRBV9 to TRBJ2-7; tentatively, D is TRBD1 (6 bases). The V and J ends lost 0 bases and 1 base respectively, with 11 bases between them. CDR3 size: 15 residues. Germline V lookup: CDR1 SGDLS, CDR2 YYNGEE. This chain's CDR3 is CASSVADSGSYEQYF. In nucleotides, the CDR3 is TGTGCCAGCAGCGTAGCGGACAGCGGTTCCTACGAGCAGTACTTC.

This clone was found a few times. The chain links TRBV30 to TRBJ1-2, with D unclear. CDR1 and CDR2 from the germline V gene are GTSNPN and SVGIG (reference sequence). Trimming shortened V by 0 bases and J by 8 bases, and 10 bases separated the two germline ends. This CDR3 has 12 residues. The chain's CDR3 is CAWSVRDRGYTF. In DNA, the CDR3 is TGTGCCTGGAGTGTACGGGATCGGGGCTACACCTTC.

The chain employs TRBV4-1 and TRBJ1-1, with D uncertain. CDR1 is MGHRA, CDR2 YSYEKL, per germline. The CDR3 extends over 15 amino acids. V dropped 0 bases and J dropped 8 bases, with 16 bases sitting between them. The CDR3 nucleotides read TGCGCCAGCAGCCAAGAAAAGGCCCTACGGGGAGAAGCTTTCTTT. Translated, it gives CASSQEKALRGEAFF.

V usage is TRBV27 and J usage is TRBJ2-5, with D possibly TRBD1 on 8 matching bases. CDR3 size: 14 residues. CDR1 and CDR2 from the germline V gene are MNHEY and SMNVEV (reference sequence). Trimming removed 2 bases at V and 6 bases at J, with 13 bases between. The CDR3 loop is CASSLNRGGKTQYF. The CDR3 DNA reads TGTGCCAGCAGTTTAAACAGGGGGGGAAAGACCCAGTACTTC.

The chain employs TRBV19 and TRBJ1-2; D remains ambiguous. Germline CDR1 reads LNHDA; CDR2 reads SQIVND (reference sequence). V lost 0 bases and J 4 bases, leaving 18 bases between the germline ends. The CDR3 totals 17 residues. The CDR3 loop reads CASSIELGGSRFYGYTF. Written as DNA, the CDR3 is TGTGCCAGTAGTATAGAGCTCGGCGGTTCCCGATTCTATGGCTACACCTTC.

The chain uses TRBV10-2 and TRBJ1-2, with D perhaps TRBD1 (6 bases). CDR3 length: 14 residues. Germline V lookup: CDR1 WSHSY, CDR2 SAAADI. V was cut by 0 bases and J by 9 bases, with 14 bases left in between. The chain's CDR3 is CASSESRGRHRYTF. Written as DNA, the CDR3 is TGCGCCAGCAGTGAGTCCAGGGGCAGGCATCGCTACACCTTC.

This clone was observed a few times. The chain has TRBV9 and TRBJ2-2; 11 nucleotides align to TRBD2. V was pared by 2 bases and J by 8 bases, with 2 bases of the junction left unmatched. CDR3 length equals 14 residues. Germline V gene lookup returns CDR1 SGDLS and CDR2 YYNGEE. The CDR3 DNA reads TGTGCCAGCAGCGTTACTAGCGGGAGAGGGGAGCTGTTTTTT. Amino acid sequence: CASSVTSGRGELFF.

V is TRBV5-4 and J is TRBJ1-1; D uncertain. The V and J ends lost 3 bases and 5 bases respectively, with 11 bases between them. This CDR3 is 13 amino acids long. The germline gives CDR1 SGHNT, CDR2 YYREEE (reference sequence). Here the CDR3 reads CASSWGGGTEAFF. CDR3 coding DNA: TGTGCCAGCAGCTGGGGTGGAGGGACTGAAGCTTTCTTT.